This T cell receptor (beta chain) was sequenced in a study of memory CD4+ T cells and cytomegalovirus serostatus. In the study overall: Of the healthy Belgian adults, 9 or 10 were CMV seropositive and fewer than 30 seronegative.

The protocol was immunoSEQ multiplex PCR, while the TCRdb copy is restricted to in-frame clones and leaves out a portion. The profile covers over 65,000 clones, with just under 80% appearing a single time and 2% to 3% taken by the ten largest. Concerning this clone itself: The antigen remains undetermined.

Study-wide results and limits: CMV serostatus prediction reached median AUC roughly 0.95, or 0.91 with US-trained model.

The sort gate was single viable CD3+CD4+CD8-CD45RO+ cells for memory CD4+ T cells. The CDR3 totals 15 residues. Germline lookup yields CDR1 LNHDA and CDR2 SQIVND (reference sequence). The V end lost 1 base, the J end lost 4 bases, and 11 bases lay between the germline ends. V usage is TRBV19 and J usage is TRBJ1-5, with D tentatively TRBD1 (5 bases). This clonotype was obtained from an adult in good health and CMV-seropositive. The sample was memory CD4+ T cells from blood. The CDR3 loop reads CASSIGGAANQPQHF. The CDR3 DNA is TGTGCCAGTAGTATAGGTGGGGCGGCGAATCAGCCCCAGCATTTT.